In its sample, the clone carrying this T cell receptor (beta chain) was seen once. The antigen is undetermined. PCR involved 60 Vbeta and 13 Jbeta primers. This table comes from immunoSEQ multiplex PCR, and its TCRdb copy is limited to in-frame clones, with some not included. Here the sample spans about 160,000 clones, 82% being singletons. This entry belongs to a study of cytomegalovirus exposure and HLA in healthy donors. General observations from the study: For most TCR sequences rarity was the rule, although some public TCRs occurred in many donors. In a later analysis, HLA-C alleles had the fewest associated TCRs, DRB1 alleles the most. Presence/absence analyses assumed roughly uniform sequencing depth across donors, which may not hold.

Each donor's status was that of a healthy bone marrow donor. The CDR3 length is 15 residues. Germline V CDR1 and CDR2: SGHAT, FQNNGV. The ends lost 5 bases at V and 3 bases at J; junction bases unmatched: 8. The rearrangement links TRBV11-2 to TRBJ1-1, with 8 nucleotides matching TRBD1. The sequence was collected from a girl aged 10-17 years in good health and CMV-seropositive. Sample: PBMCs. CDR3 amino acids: CASSPRTGTHTEAFF. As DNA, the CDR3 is TGTGCCAGCAGCCCCCGGACAGGGACTCACACTGAAGCTTTCTTT.